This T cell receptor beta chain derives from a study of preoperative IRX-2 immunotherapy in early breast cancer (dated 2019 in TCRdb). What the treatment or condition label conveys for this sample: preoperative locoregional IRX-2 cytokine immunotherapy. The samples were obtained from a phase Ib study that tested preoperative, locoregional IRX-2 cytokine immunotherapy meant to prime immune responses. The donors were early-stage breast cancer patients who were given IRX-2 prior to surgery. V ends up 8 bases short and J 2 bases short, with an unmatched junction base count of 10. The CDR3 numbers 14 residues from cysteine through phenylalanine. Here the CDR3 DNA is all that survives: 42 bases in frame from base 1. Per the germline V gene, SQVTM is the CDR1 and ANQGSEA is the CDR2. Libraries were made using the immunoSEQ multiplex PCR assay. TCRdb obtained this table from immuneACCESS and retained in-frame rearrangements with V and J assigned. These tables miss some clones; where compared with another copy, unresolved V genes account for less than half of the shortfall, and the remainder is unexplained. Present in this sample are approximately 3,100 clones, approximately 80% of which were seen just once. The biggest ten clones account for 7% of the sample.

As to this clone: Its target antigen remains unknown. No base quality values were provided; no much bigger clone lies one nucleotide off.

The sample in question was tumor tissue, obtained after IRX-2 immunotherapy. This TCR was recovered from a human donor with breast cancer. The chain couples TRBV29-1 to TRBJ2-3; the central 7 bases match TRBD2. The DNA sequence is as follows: TGCAGCCCTGAGGTGGCGGGAGCCACAGATACGCAGTATTTT. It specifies CSPEVAGATDTQYF.